The text below deals with one T cell receptor beta chain. This entry belongs to a study of cytomegalovirus exposure and HLA in healthy donors. The CDR3 sequence is 15 residues long. Germline V gene sequence: CDR1 SGDLS, CDR2 YYNGEE. V lost 0 bases to trimming and J lost 2 bases, with 11 bases between them. PCR involved 60 Vbeta and 13 Jbeta primers. The protocol was immunoSEQ multiplex PCR, while the TCRdb copy is restricted to in-frame clones and leaves out a portion. The table records tens of thousands of clones, roughly three fifths of them present only once. The chain is built from TRBV9 and TRBJ1-1; TRBD1 might be the D (6 bases). The origin of this receptor is a woman aged 25-40 years in good health and CMV-seronegative. Input material: PBMCs. The CDR3 sequence: CASSVGWTVNTEAFF. CDR3 bases: TGTGCCAGCAGCGTAGGTTGGACAGTCAACACTGAAGCTTTCTTT.